This T cell receptor beta chain was retrieved from a study of blood T cell repertoires in COVID-19. Study in general: The United States, Italy and Spain were the sources of the acute and convalescent COVID-19 samples.

Data came from immunoSEQ multiplex PCR; TCRdb stores just in-frame clones and leaves some out. Of some 200,000 clones in the sample, more than 75% were seen once. The CDR3 has 18 amino acids. J was trimmed by 8 bases and V by 2 bases; bases with no gene match: 11. Per germline, CDR1 MNHEY and CDR2 SVGEGT. The sequenced sample consisted of peripheral blood. V gene TRBV6-2 or TRBV6-3 combines with J gene TRBJ2-1, with 14 bases aligning to TRBD2. The source is a middle-aged woman with acute or convalescent COVID-19. The CDR3 DNA is TGTGCCAGCAGTTACCGTGGCTTGACTAGCGGGAGGGCCCATGAGCAGTTCTTC. Its translation is CASSYRGLTSGRAHEQFF.